The 13 T cell receptor beta chains below all came from one sample that was sequenced in a study of T cell responses to AZD1222 COVID-19 vaccine. Clones were read by immunoSEQ multiplex PCR, and TCRdb kept only the in-frame ones, dropping some. Among approximately 65,000 clones listed, around four fifths were seen once. Sequencing used peripheral blood, obtained on day 0 of AZD1222 vaccination. The receptors stem from an adult in good health.

The J gene is TRBJ1-6, the V gene TRBV19; no reliable D call. The V gene's germline CDR1 is LNHDA and CDR2 SQIVND (reference sequence). The CDR3 has 13 residues. The ends were cut back, 4 bases at V and 14 bases at J, with 15 bases in the middle. CDR3 amino acids: CASSSQRIGALHF. CDR3 DNA: TGTGCCAGTAGTAGCCAACGGATCGGCGCCCTCCACTTT.

This rearrangement joins TRBV4-3 to TRBJ1-2; D gene unclear. Trimming cost V 0 bases and J 4 bases, with 6 bases left between them. Germline V gene lookup returns CDR1 LGHNA and CDR2 YSLEER. The CDR3 contains 13 residues. The CDR3 DNA reads TGCGCCAGCAGCCAAGATATGGGCTATGGCTACACCTTC. Its translation: CASSQDMGYGYTF.

The gene calls are TRBV27 and TRBJ1-1; 9 bases agree with TRBD1. The V and J ends lost 0 bases and 5 bases, in that order; junction bases with no gene match: 4. Looked up from germline, CDR1 is MNHEY and CDR2 is SMNVEV (reference sequence). The length of the CDR3 is 15 residues. The CDR3 nucleotides are TGTGCCAGCAGTTTATCGGGGACAGGGAGGACTGAAGCTTTCTTT. Its translation is CASSLSGTGRTEAFF.

The chain combines TRBV11-3 with TRBJ2-1; 8 nucleotides line up with TRBD1. The ends lost 5 bases at V and 10 bases at J; junction bases unmatched: 4. Germline V CDR1 and CDR2: SGHNT, YENEEA. The CDR3 length is 12 residues. The CDR3: CASSGRTGEQFF. The CDR3, as DNA: TGTGCCAGCAGCGGTAGGACAGGGGAGCAGTTCTTC.

V and J are TRBV11-2 and TRBJ2-5, with 10 bases lining up with TRBD1. After removal of 5 bases from V and 4 bases from J, the junction contained 10 bases not matched to a gene. The germline CDR1 and CDR2 sequences are SGHAT and FQNNGV. The CDR3 totals 16 residues. In DNA form, the CDR3 reads TGTGCCAGCAGCGACAGGGACAGGGGTGGGCCAGAGACCCAGTACTTC. Amino acid sequence: CASSDRDRGGPETQYF.

V and J are TRBV10-3 and TRBJ2-7, with D perhaps matching TRBD2 (6 bases). The CDR3 covers 15 residues. Deletions cut 10 bases from V and 0 bases from J, with 19 bases between. Germline loops: CDR1 ENHRY, CDR2 SYGVKD. The CDR3 DNA reads TGTGCCACCAATGATGGGGGGTCAAGCTCCTACGAGCAGTACTTC. Protein product: CATNDGGSSSYEQYF.

V is TRBV5-1 and J is TRBJ2-5; 7 bases line up with TRBD1. The CDR3 runs to 17 residues. J was trimmed by 7 bases and V by 2 bases; bases with no gene match: 17. Germline V gene lookup returns CDR1 SGHRS and CDR2 YFSETQ. The CDR3 bases are TGCGCCAGCAGCTTCCAACCCTCCGGACAGGACTCAGGGACCCAGTACTTC. The encoded protein is CASSFQPSGQDSGTQYF.

The CDR3 spells CASSKGQLQETQYF. The CDR3 DNA is TGTGCCAGTAGTAAGGGACAGCTCCAAGAGACCCAGTACTTC. The chain couples TRBV19 to TRBJ2-5; the match to TRBD1 covers 7 bases. From germline, CDR1 is LNHDA and CDR2 SQIVND (reference sequence). V dropped 4 bases and J dropped 1; count of bases not matched to a gene: 3. The CDR3 is 14 amino acids. Supplemented by reference TRBV19 and TRBJ2-5, the full variable domain reads DGGITQSPKYLFRKEGQNVTLSCEQNLNHDAMYWYRQDPGQGLRLIYYSQIVNDFQKGDIAEGYSVSREKKESFPLTVTSAQKNPTAFYLCASSKGQLQETQYFGPGTRLLVL.

The sample holds one count of this clone. The gene calls are TRBV3-1 (or the pseudogene TRBV3-2) and TRBJ2-1; 11 nucleotides match TRBD2. The CDR3 loop spans 17 amino acids. Germline-derived CDR1 and CDR2 are LGHDT and YNNKEL (reference sequence). V lost 4 bases and J lost 1; bases outside the gene matches: 6. In DNA, the CDR3 is TGTGCCAGCAGCCCTCTAGCGGGGGGTTTGTCCTACAATGAGCAGTTCTTC. Residues: CASSPLAGGLSYNEQFF.

CDR3 coding DNA: TGCGCCAGCAGGGCTTATTCGTATCCAAACTTTCCAGGTACTGAAGCTTTCTTT. Translation: CASRAYSYPNFPGTEAFF. The V call is TRBV10-2, the J call TRBJ1-1; no clear D gene. Trimming took 6 bases from V and 5 from J, leaving 28 bases between them. The CDR3 covers 18 residues. Germline CDR1 reads WSHSY; CDR2 reads SAAADI.

This clone was detected a few times. This chain uses TRBV7-9 with TRBJ1-2; D is ambiguous. The CDR3 totals 13 residues. The V end was cut by 1 base, the J end by 5 bases, with 8 bases between. The germline V gene has CDR1 SEHNR and CDR2 FQNEAQ (reference sequence). CDR3 nucleotide sequence: TGTGCCAGCAGCTTAGAACAGAGTTATGGCTACACCTTC. Translating it yields CASSLEQSYGYTF.

This clone was counted a few times. V usage is TRBV2 and J usage is TRBJ1-1; possibly TRBD1 for D (6 bases). Trimming removed 6 bases at V and 1 base at J, with 12 bases between. This CDR3 has 14 amino acids. Germline V CDR1 and CDR2: SNHLY, FYNNEI. The CDR3 bases are TGTGCCAGCAGAGAGGACAGAAGGAACACTGAAGCTTTCTTT. Translation: CASREDRRNTEAFF.

Notes on this clone: One end of the junction fails to match germline, which may point to a read error. The rearrangement joins TRBV7-7 to TRBJ2-1; 8 bases align to TRBD2. The CDR3 covers 18 residues. Germline CDR1 reads SSHAT; CDR2 reads FNYEAQ (reference sequence). CDR3 in DNA: TGTGCTAGCAGCTTAGCGCCTTTAGCGGGGCTTGTCAACAATGAGCAGTTCTTC. Its protein is CASSLAPLAGLVNNEQFF.